This T cell receptor beta chain originates from a study of blood T cell repertoires in COVID-19. Study-level information: The study drew acute and convalescent COVID-19 samples from the United States, Italy and Spain. PBMCs, B-cell-depleted T cells, or T cells were the source of the cDNA or gDNA that made up the material.

The ends were cut back, 0 bases at V and 2 bases at J, with 7 bases in the middle. CDR1 is SGHRS and CDR2 is YFSETQ in the germline V gene. The CDR3 covers 14 residues. Per the original data handling: Reference gene primers were amplified, and this amplification served to estimate nucleated cell counts. Method: immunoSEQ multiplex PCR; TCRdb's copy keeps in-frame clones and lacks some. The DNA gave D and trimming, while V, J and clone size come from that table. The sample has 70,000 to 80,000 clones, about 85% seen once. Specimen: peripheral blood. The receptor comes from a woman of 80 years or more with active or convalescent COVID-19. The chain is built from TRBV5-1 and TRBJ2-3; no clear D gene. For the CDR3, the DNA is TGCGCCAGCAGCTTGGGGGCTGACACAGATACGCAGTATTTT. This encodes CASSLGADTDTQYF.